Only a few counts were recorded for the clone carrying this T cell receptor beta chain. The entry originates in a study of blood T cells in healthy people across ages. Trimming cost V 3 bases and J 0 bases, with 12 bases left between them. The CDR3 contains 17 residues. Combining a sample-barcoded 5' primer with a J-beta primer mix, a second PCR ran for 7 to 11 cycles. TCRdb analysed the 5' RACE reads with MiXCR anew, one entry per CDR3 protein. The repertoire consists of 700,000 to 800,000 distinct CDR3 sequences, with roughly 43% occurring once and the leading ten covering 20%. The specimen sequenced was blood. V gene TRBV12-3 or TRBV12-4 combines with J gene TRBJ2-6; D remains unclear. The clonotype comes from a woman between 55 and 75 years old in good health. The CDR3 bases are TGTGCCAGCAGTTTCGGATCTATTTCCTCTGGGGCCAACGTCCTGACTTTC. This encodes CASSFGSISSGANVLTF.